This TCR beta chain was retrieved from a study of T cell changes during pregnancy in multiple sclerosis. TCRdb keeps only in-frame clones here, not all; method: immunoSEQ multiplex PCR. The table includes approximately 39,000 clones, 94% detected once. Sequenced here: CD4+ T cells from peripheral blood mononuclear cells, sampled in the second trimester of pregnancy. This clonotype originated in a female donor with multiple sclerosis, enrolled in a pregnancy study.

The CDR3 loop reads CASSGQGKNIQYF. For the CDR3, the DNA is TGTGCCAGCAGCGGACAGGGAAAAAACATTCAGTACTTC. The chain combines TRBV6-5 with TRBJ2-4; 8 bases are shared with TRBD1. The CDR3 is 13 amino acids. The ends lost 6 bases at V and 4 bases at J; junction bases unmatched: 2. Looked up from germline, CDR1 is MNHEY and CDR2 is SVGAGI.